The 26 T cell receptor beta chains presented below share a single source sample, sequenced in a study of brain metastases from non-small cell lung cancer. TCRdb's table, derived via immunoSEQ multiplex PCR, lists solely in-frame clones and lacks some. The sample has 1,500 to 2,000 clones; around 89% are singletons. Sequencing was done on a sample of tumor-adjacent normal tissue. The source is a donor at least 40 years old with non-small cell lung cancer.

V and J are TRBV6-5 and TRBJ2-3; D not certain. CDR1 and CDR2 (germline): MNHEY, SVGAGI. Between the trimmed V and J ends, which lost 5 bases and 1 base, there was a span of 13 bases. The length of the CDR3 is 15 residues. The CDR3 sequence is CASSPTQTRTDTQYF. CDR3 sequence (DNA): TGTGCCAGCAGTCCGACACAGACTCGCACAGATACGCAGTATTTT.

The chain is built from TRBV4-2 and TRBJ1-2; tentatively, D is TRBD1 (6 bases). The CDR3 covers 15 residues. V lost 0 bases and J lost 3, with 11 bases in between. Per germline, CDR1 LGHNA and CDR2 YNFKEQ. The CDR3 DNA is TGTGCCAGCAGCCAAGATCCAAAGGGGGACTATGGCTACACCTTC. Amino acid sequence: CASSQDPKGDYGYTF.

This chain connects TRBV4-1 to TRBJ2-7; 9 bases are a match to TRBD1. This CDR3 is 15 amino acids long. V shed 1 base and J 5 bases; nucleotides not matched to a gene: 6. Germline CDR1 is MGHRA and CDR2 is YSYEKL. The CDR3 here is CASSQGGDRAHEQYF. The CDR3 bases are TGCGCCAGCAGCCAAGGCGGGGACAGGGCCCACGAGCAGTACTTC.

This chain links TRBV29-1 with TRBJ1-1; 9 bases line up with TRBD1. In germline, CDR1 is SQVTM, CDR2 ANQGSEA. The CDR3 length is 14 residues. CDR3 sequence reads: CSGGLGQGNTEAFF. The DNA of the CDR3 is TGCAGTGGAGGTTTGGGACAGGGGAACACTGAAGCTTTCTTT.

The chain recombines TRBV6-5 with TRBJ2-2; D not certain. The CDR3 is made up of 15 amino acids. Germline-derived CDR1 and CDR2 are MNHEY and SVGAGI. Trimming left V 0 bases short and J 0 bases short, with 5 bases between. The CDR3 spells CASSYSTANTGELFF. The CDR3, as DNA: TGTGCCAGCAGTTACTCGACGGCGAACACCGGGGAGCTGTTTTTT.

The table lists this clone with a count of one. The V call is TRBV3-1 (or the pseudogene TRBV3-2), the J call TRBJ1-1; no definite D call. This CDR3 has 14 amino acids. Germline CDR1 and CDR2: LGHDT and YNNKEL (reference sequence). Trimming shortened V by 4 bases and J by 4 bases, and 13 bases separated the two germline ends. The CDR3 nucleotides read TGTGCCAGCAGCCTCCCCGGCCGGGGCACTGAAGCTTTCTTT. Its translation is CASSLPGRGTEAFF.

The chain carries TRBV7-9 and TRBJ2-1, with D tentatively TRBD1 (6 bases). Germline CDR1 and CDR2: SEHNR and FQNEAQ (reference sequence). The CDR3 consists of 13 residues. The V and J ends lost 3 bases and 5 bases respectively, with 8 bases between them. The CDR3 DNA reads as TGTGCCAGCAGCTTGAACAGGGACAATGAGCAGTTCTTC. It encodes CASSLNRDNEQFF.

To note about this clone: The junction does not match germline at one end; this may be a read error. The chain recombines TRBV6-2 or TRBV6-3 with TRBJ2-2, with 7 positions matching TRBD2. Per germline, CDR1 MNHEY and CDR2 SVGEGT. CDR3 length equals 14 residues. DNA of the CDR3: TGTGCTAGCAGTTACACTAGCGACACCGGGGAGCTGTTTTTT. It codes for CASSYTSDTGELFF.

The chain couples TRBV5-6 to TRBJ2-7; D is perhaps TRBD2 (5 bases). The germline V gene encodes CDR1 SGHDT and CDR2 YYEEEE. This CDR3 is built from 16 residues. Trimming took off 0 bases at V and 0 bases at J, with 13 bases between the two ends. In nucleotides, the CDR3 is TGTGCCAGCAGCTTGGCTGCGGGTACCTTCTCCTACGAGCAGTACTTC. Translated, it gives CASSLAAGTFSYEQYF.

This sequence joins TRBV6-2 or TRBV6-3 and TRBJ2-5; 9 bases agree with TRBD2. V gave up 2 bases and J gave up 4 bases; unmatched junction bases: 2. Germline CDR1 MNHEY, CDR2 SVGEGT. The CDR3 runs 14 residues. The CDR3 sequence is CASSYGLARETQYF. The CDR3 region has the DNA TGTGCCAGCAGTTACGGACTAGCGCGAGAGACCCAGTACTTC.

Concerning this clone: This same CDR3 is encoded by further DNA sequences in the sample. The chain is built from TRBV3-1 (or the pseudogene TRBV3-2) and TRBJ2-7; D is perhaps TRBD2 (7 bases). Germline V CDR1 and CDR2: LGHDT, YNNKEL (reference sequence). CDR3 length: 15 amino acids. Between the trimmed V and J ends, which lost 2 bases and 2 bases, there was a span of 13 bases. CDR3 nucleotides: TGTGCCAGCAGCCAACGGGGGGCTAACGCCTACGAGCAGTACTTC. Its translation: CASSQRGANAYEQYF.

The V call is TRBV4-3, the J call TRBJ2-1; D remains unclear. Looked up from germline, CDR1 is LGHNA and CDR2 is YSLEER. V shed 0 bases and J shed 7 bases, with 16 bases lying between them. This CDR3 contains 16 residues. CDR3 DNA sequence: TGCGCCAGCAGCCAAGACGGTGTTGGGGTTTGGAATGAGCAGTTCTTC. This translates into CASSQDGVGVWNEQFF.

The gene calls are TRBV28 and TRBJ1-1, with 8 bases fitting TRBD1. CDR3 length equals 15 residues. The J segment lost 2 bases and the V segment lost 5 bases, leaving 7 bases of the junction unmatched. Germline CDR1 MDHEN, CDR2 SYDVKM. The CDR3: CASSPPDRVNTEAFF. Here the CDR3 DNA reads TGTGCCAGCAGTCCACCGGACAGGGTAAACACTGAAGCTTTCTTT.

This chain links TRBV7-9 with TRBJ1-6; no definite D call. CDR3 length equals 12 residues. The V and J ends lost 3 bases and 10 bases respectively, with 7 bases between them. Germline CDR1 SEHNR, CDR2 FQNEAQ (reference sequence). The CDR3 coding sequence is TGTGCCAGCAGCTTGGAGAAATCACCCCTCCACTTT. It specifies CASSLEKSPLHF.

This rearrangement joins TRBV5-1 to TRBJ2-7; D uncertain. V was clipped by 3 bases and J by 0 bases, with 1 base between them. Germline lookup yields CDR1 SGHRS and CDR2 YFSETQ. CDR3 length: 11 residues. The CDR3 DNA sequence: TGCGCCAGCAGCTCCTCCTACGAGCAGTACTTC. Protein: CASSSSYEQYF.

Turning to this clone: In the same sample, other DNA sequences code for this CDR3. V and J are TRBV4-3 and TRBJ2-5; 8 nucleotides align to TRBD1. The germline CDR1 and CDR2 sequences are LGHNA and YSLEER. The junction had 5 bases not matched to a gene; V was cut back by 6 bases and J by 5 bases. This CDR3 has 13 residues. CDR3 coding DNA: TGCGCCAGCAGTCGGGACAGGTGGGAGACCCAGTACTTC. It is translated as CASSRDRWETQYF.

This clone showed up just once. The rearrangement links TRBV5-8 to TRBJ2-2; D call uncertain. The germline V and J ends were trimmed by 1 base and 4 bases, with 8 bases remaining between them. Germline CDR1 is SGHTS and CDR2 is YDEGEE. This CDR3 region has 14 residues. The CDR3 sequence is CASSLQQFTGELFF. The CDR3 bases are TGTGCCAGCAGCTTGCAGCAGTTCACCGGGGAGCTGTTTTTT.

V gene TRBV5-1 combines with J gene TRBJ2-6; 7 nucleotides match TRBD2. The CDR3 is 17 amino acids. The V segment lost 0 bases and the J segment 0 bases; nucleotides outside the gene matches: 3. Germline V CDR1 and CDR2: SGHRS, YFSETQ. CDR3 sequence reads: CASSLGGLSSGANVLTF. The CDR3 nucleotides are TGCGCCAGCAGCTTGGGGGGACTAAGCTCTGGGGCCAACGTCCTGACTTTC.

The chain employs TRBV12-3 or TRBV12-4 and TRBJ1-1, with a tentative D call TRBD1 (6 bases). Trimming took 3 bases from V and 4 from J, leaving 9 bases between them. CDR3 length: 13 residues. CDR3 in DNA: TGTGCCAGCAGTTTCGGGGGCATCACTGAAGCTTTCTTT. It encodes CASSFGGITEAFF.

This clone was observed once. CDR3 amino acids: CASSPVTGENEQYF. The DNA of the CDR3 is TGTGCCAGCTCACCCGTGACAGGTGAGAACGAGCAGTACTTC. The chain employs TRBV18 and TRBJ2-7; D is possibly TRBD1 (6 bases). The CDR3 length is 14 residues. The V gene's germline CDR1 is KGHSH and CDR2 LQKENI. V shed 3 bases and J shed 5 bases, with 14 bases lying between them. The full variable domain, with the rest looked up from reference TRBV18 and TRBJ2-7, is NAGVMQNPRHLVRRRGQEARLRCSPMKGHSHVYWYRQLPEEGLKFMVYLQKENIIDESGMPKERFSAEFPKEGPSILRIQQVVRGDSAAYFCASSPVTGENEQYFGPGTRLTVT.

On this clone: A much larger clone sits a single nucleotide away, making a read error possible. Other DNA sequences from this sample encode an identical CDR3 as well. The CDR3 DNA is TGTGCCAGCAGCCCCATCGGACAGGGGCGTCAGCCCCAGCATTTT. Encoded protein: CASSPIGQGRQPQHF. This rearrangement joins TRBV7-9 to TRBJ1-5; 9 bases match TRBD1. Unmatched junction bases numbered 8, after V lost 5 bases and J lost 6 bases. The CDR3 is 15 amino acids. Germline V gene data show CDR1 as SEHNR and CDR2 as FQNEAQ (reference sequence).

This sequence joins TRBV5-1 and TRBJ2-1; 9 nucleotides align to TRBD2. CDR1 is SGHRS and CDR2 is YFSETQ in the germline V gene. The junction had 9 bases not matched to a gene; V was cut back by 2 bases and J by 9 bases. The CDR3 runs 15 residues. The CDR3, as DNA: TGCGCCAGCAGCTTTGGCGCGGGGGGGCTGACTGAGCAGTTCTTC. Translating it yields CASSFGAGGLTEQFF.

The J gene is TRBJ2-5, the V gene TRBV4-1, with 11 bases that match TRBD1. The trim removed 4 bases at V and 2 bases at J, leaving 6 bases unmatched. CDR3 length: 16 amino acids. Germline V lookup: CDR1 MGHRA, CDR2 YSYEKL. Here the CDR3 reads CASSRSGTGGQETQYF. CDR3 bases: TGCGCCAGCAGCCGATCCGGGACAGGGGGACAAGAGACCCAGTACTTC.

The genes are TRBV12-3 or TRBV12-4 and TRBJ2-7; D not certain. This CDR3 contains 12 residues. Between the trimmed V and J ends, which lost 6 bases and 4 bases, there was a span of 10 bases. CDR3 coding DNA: TGTGCCAGCAGCCCCAACCGGTACGAGCAGTACTTC. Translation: CASSPNRYEQYF.

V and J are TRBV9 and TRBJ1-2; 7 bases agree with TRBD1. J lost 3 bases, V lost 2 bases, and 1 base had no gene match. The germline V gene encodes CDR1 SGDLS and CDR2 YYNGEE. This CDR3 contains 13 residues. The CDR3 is CASSVTGDYGYTF. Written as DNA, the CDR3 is TGTGCCAGCAGCGTTACAGGGGACTATGGCTACACCTTC.

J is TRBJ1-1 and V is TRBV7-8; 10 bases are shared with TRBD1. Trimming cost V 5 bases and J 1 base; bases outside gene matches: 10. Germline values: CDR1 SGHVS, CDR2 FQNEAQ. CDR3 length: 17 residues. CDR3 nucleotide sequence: TGTGCCAGCAGCCTACTAAACCGGGACAGGGGGAACACTGAAGCTTTCTTT. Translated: CASSLLNRDRGNTEAFF.